This TCR beta chain was profiled in a study of T cell responses to AZD1222 COVID-19 vaccine. Study-wide results and limits: A rise in Spike-specific TCR breadth and depth followed two AZD1222 doses. Among the donors, most were white British and more were female, and clonal diversity was possibly underestimated. Unmutated variant regions are reportedly the target of nearly half of TCRs that are spike-specific. Dominant at 160-218 and 743-854, vaccine-associated CD4 TCRs also spanned spike.

As for this clone: What it binds is not known.

Sequenced by immunoSEQ multiplex PCR; TCRdb stores in-frame clones only, minus some. The sample yields 210,000 or so clones, roughly 94% seen once. CDR1 is MNHNS, CDR2 SASEGT, per germline. This CDR3 contains 16 residues. The V gene end was trimmed by 1 base and the J gene end by 6 bases; junction bases not matched to a gene: 5. This TCR came from an adult who received the MenACWY meningococcal vaccine as a control. Sample: peripheral blood, taken 28 days after the second dose of the MenACWY control vaccine. The chain has TRBV6-1 and TRBJ2-2; 10 bases fit TRBD2. The CDR3 is CASSEDPSGSPGELFF. The CDR3 coding sequence is TGTGCCAGCAGTGAAGACCCTAGCGGGAGTCCCGGGGAGCTGTTTTTT.